This T cell receptor beta chain was sequenced for a study of CD8 T cells in Susac syndrome (dated 2019 in TCRdb). About the study as a whole: The study used repertoire sequencing to test whether antigen drove CD8+ T cell activation and differentiation in Susac syndrome. The clonality of the CD8+ T cell repertoire was compared across about 12 healthy donors, roughly 14 Susac syndrome patients and around 16 multiple sclerosis patients.

Peripheral blood CD8+ and CD4+ T cells from healthy donors, Susac syndrome patients and multiple sclerosis patients were profiled using high-throughput TCR beta sequencing. The multiple sclerosis controls were treatment-naive patients who had stable or active relapsing-remitting disease and met the revised McDonald criteria. CD8+ TEMRA cells were enriched by FACS, while bulk CD8+ and CD4+ T cells were purified by magnetic negative isolation. Blood was drawn into EDTA tubes, processed within 24 hours, and PBMCs were isolated by density gradient centrifugation. PBMCs destined for TCR sequencing were cryopreserved in liquid nitrogen and later thawed in a 37 °C water bath. Purity of sorted or isolated CD4+, CD8+ and CD8+ TEMRA cells was at least 90%. Details on this clonotype: Its antigen remains unidentified. No much larger clone is present one base from it, and per-base qualities are unavailable.

RNA was extracted using the RNeasy kit, and 0.5 to 1 microgram was reverse transcribed with random hexamers. TCR beta CDR3 regions were amplified with the immunoSEQ multiplex PCR assay covering 54 Vbeta and 13 Jbeta segments. Bias from PCR amplification was corrected by using a synthetic template baseline for primer optimization and for computational correction. From the authors' description of their analysis: Reads were annotated to V, D and J genes per IMGT and analyzed with immunoSEQ Analyzer, keeping only productive sequences. To calculate clonality, Shannon entropy was normalized by log2 of the number of productive unique sequences and then subtracted from one. For each patient and control, public and private clones were evaluated among the 100 most prevalent clones. Clones were defined as Susac-specific if absent from the healthy and MS cohorts, from under 1,200 published viral clones and from other ImmuneACCESS disease sequences. The raw public reads went through TCRdb reprocessing: fastp at Q25, MiXCR clone calling, in-frame beta chains kept. Rows with one shared CDR3 protein collapse into an entry with the most common genes and DNA. None of the V and J calls come from the authors' own analysis; TCRdb made them. This sample comprises hundreds of thousands of distinct CDR3 sequences, approximately 85% of them detected only once. Jointly, the top ten make up under 0.15% of the sample.

Paper-wide results and their limitations: The number of individuals in the TCR sequencing and HLA analysis was recognized as being relatively small.

Its CDR3 holds 11 amino acids, cysteine through phenylalanine. Only CDR3 DNA is held: 33 bases, read in frame from base 1. V loses 9 bases, J loses 4 bases, and the germline ends lie 8 bases apart. The CDR1 and CDR2 encoded by the germline V gene (reference sequence) are SGHKS and YYEKEE. The TCR was taken from a human donor with multiple sclerosis. The chain is made from TRBV5-5 and TRBJ2-1, with an unclear D gene assignment. The sequenced sample was CD8+ T cells from PBMCs. In nucleotide form, the sequence is TGTGCCACGGCCTGGTACAATGAGCAGTTCTTC. It encodes CATAWYNEQFF. With the portions outside the CDR3 filled from the reference TRBV5-5 and TRBJ2-1 genes, the complete variable region becomes DAGVTQSPTHLIKTRGQQVTLRCSPISGHKSVSWYQQVLGQGPQFIFQYYEKEERGRGNFPDRFSARQFPNYSSELNVNALLLGDSALYLCATAWYNEQFFGPGTRLTVL.